One sample yielded the 11 T cell receptor beta chains listed below, sequenced in a study of T cell responses to AZD1222 COVID-19 vaccine. Profiled with immunoSEQ multiplex PCR; TCRdb holds only in-frame clones, not every one. The repertoire holds some 94,000 clones, with roughly 87% as singletons. The sequencing used peripheral blood, collected on day 0 of AZD1222 vaccination. The receptors stem from an adult in good health.

This clone has more than one count but fewer than ten. The CDR3 loop is CASSRTGSGTQYF. For the CDR3, the DNA is TGTGCCAGCAGCCGTACAGGGTCGGGGACCCAGTACTTC. This chain links TRBV12-3 or TRBV12-4 with TRBJ2-5; TRBD1 might be the D (6 bases). CDR3 length: 13 residues. Trimming took 6 bases from V and 7 from J, leaving 15 bases between them.

In regard to this clone: One end of the junction fails to match germline, which may point to a read error. The genes are TRBV5-1 and TRBJ1-6; D is ambiguous. This CDR3 is built from 17 residues. Germline V lookup: CDR1 SGHRS, CDR2 YFSETQ. The CDR3 DNA follows: TGTGCCAGCAGTCCCTTGGTCGATGTAGTGGTTGGGTCACCCCTCCACTTT. Translating gives CASSPLVDVVVGSPLHF. The full variable domain, rest sourced from reference TRBV5-1 and TRBJ1-6, is KAGVTQTPRYLIKTRGQQVTLSCSPISGHRSVSWYQQTPGQGLQFLFEYFSETQRNKGNFPGRFSGRQFSNSRSEMNVSTLELGDSALYLCASSPLVDVVVGSPLHFGNGTRLTVT.

The gene calls are TRBV15 and TRBJ1-1; perhaps TRBD1 as D (5 bases). The ends were cut back, 5 bases at V and 1 base at J, with 11 bases in the middle. The V gene's germline CDR1 is LNHNV and CDR2 YYDKDF (reference sequence). The length of the CDR3 is 14 residues. The CDR3 spells CATSARDGNTEAFF. In nucleotides, the CDR3 is TGTGCCACCAGCGCCCGGGACGGGAACACTGAAGCTTTCTTT.

The V and J genes are TRBV6-2 or TRBV6-3 and TRBJ2-7; TRBD1 matches 11 bases. The CDR3 runs to 15 residues. With V trimmed by 6 bases and J by 7 bases, 11 bases remained unmatched. Per germline, CDR1 MNHEY and CDR2 SVGEGT. This CDR3 reads CASSPPEDRGREQYV. The CDR3, as DNA: TGTGCCAGCAGCCCCCCAGAGGACAGGGGGCGTGAGCAGTACGTC.

The V and J genes are TRBV18 and TRBJ1-1, with TRBD1 matching 7 bases. The CDR3 spans 16 residues. The V gene end was trimmed by 4 bases and the J gene end by 6 bases; junction bases not matched to a gene: 14. CDR1 KGHSH and CDR2 LQKENI come from the germline V gene. CDR3 DNA: TGTGCCAGCTCACAGTCCCAGGGTAGAAGGGGGCCTGAAGCTTTCTTT. This codes for CASSQSQGRRGPEAFF.

The chain links TRBV5-8 to TRBJ1-1; tentatively, D is TRBD1 (5 bases). Germline V gene data show CDR1 as SGHTS and CDR2 as YDEGEE. V dropped 4 bases and J dropped 5 bases, with 21 bases sitting between them. CDR3 size: 16 residues. Written as DNA, the CDR3 is TGTGCCAGCAGCCGGGACTTCATACATATGGGGACTGAAGCTTTCTTT. It encodes CASSRDFIHMGTEAFF. Complete variable domain (other parts from reference TRBV5-8 and TRBJ1-1): EAGVTQSPTHLIKTRGQQATLRCSPISGHTSVYWYQQALGLGLQFLLWYDEGEERNRGNFPPRFSGRQFPNYSSELNVNALELEDSALYLCASSRDFIHMGTEAFFGQGTRLTVV.

The chain employs TRBV29-1 and TRBJ2-1; 7 bases are a match to TRBD1. Germline lookup yields CDR1 SQVTM and CDR2 ANQGSEA. CDR3 length: 15 amino acids. The junction had 9 bases not matched to a gene; V was cut back by 7 bases and J by 0 bases. The CDR3 loop reads CSGTRGQSSYNEQFF. CDR3 nucleotide sequence: TGCAGCGGGACGAGGGGACAGAGCTCCTACAATGAGCAGTTCTTC.

This clone showed up just once. This chain connects TRBV15 to TRBJ2-2; possible D gene TRBD2, 7 bases. CDR1 and CDR2 (germline): LNHNV, YYDKDF (reference sequence). CDR3 size: 15 residues. V dropped 3 bases and J dropped 5 bases, with 13 bases sitting between them. CDR3 residues: CATSSGGRGTGELFF. CDR3 nucleotides: TGTGCCACCAGCAGCGGGGGGCGGGGAACCGGGGAGCTGTTTTTT.

This clone was detected only once. One end of the junction is discordant with germline, which a read error may explain. The chain has TRBV5-1 and TRBJ2-3; 8 nucleotides align to TRBD1. The CDR3 sequence is 14 residues long. In germline, CDR1 is SGHRS, CDR2 YFSETQ. The CDR3 is CASSGQGRTDTQYF. The CDR3 DNA reads TGTGCCAGCAGCGGACAGGGTCGCACAGATACGCAGTATTTT.

The rearrangement uses TRBV19 and TRBJ1-2, with 7 bases lining up with TRBD1. Looked up from germline, CDR1 is LNHDA and CDR2 is SQIVND (reference sequence). This CDR3 region has 18 residues. Unmatched junction bases numbered 15, after V lost 5 bases and J lost 0 bases. The CDR3 DNA sequence: TGTGCCAGTAGTCCCCCCTTAGGGGGCGCGTTTACTAACTATGGCTACACCTTC. Translation: CASSPPLGGAFTNYGYTF.

The chain is built from TRBV5-6 and TRBJ1-4; 9 bases fit TRBD1. The V gene's germline CDR1 is SGHDT and CDR2 YYEEEE. The V and J ends lost 3 bases and 4 bases, in that order; junction bases with no gene match: 1. CDR3 length: 14 residues. The CDR3: CASSSTGGNEKLFF. CDR3 nucleotides: TGTGCCAGCAGCTCGACAGGGGGTAATGAAAAACTGTTTTTT.